The 2 T cell receptor beta chains listed next were all sequenced from one sample in a study of cytomegalovirus exposure and HLA in healthy donors. Both 60 Vbeta primers and 13 Jbeta primers went into the PCR. Clones were sequenced by immunoSEQ multiplex PCR, and TCRdb holds only the in-frame ones, with some missing. Its clone listing holds about 130,000 clones. Sequenced sample: PBMCs. The receptor source for this set is a woman between 35 and 50 years old in good health and CMV-seronegative.

The chain is built from TRBV9 and TRBJ1-1; TRBD1 aligns across 12 bases. The CDR3 runs 18 residues. With V trimmed by 7 bases and J by 3 bases, 16 bases remained unmatched. CDR1 SGDLS and CDR2 YYNGEE come from the germline V gene. Here the CDR3 DNA reads TGTGCCAGCGCAAAATTTCCCGGGACAGGGGGCGGATACACTGAAGCTTTCTTT. Translation: CASAKFPGTGGGYTEAFF.

The chain has TRBV27 and TRBJ1-5; D is ambiguous. V lost 5 bases and J lost 9, with 14 bases in between. The CDR3 consists of 13 residues. CDR1 is MNHEY, CDR2 SMNVEV, per germline (reference sequence). This chain's CDR3 is CASSGGWTRPQHF. The CDR3 region has the DNA TGTGCCAGCAGTGGTGGGTGGACTCGGCCCCAGCATTTT.